The 7 T cell receptor beta chains given below trace back to one sample, sequenced in a study of T cells after yellow fever vaccination. TCRdb re-called the 5' RACE reads with MiXCR, one entry per CDR3 protein. The sample holds some 300,000 distinct CDR3 sequences, around a tenth seen once. The sample here was CD4+ T cells sorted from PBMCs, taken 45 days after the yellow fever booster vaccination. The receptors derive from a man younger than 35 who received the YFV17D yellow fever vaccine.

This clonotype was observed a handful of times. The rearrangement uses TRBV18 and TRBJ1-5; 7 bases line up with TRBD1. The length of the CDR3 is 18 residues. Germline trimming cut 1 base from V and 4 bases from J; bases unmatched to any gene: 13. Germline values: CDR1 KGHSH, CDR2 LQKENI. The CDR3 reads CASSPLGIYGTENQPQHF. The CDR3 DNA follows: TGTGCCAGCTCACCACTTGGAATCTACGGGACAGAAAATCAGCCCCAGCATTTT. Complete variable domain (other parts from reference TRBV18 and TRBJ1-5): NAGVMQNPRHLVRRRGQEARLRCSPMKGHSHVYWYRQLPEEGLKFMVYLQKENIIDESGMPKERFSAEFPKEGPSILRIQQVVRGDSAAYFCASSPLGIYGTENQPQHFGDGTRLSIL.

This clonotype was seen more than once but under ten times. This rearrangement joins TRBV9 to TRBJ1-1, with D maybe TRBD1 (6 bases). Trimming removed 2 bases from V and 4 bases from J, with 12 bases in between. The germline V gene encodes CDR1 SGDLS and CDR2 YYNGEE. The length of the CDR3 is 14 residues. The DNA for the CDR3 is TGTGCCAGCAGCGTGGAGGGGGTGAGCACTGAAGCTTTCTTT. The encoded protein is CASSVEGVSTEAFF.

This clonotype was counted between two and nine times. DNA for the CDR3: TGCAGTGCTTACAGGGGATCCTGGGATCCCGATTCTAATTCACCCCTCCACTTT. It translates to CSAYRGSWDPDSNSPLHF. This chain links TRBV20-1 with TRBJ1-6; TRBD1 matches 7 bases. The CDR3 consists of 18 residues. Trimming took 5 bases from V and 6 from J; bases not matched to a gene: 19. Germline assignment: CDR1 DFQATT and CDR2 SNEGSKA (reference sequence).

This clonotype was seen only a few times. CDR3: CASSRSGTGRTGELFF. CDR3 in DNA: TGTGCCAGCAGCCGGTCCGGGACAGGGCGTACCGGGGAGCTGTTTTTT. The chain is built from TRBV7-2 and TRBJ2-2; 9 bases map to TRBD1. CDR3 size: 16 residues. V shed 5 bases and J 5 bases; nucleotides not matched to a gene: 9. Germline V gene sequence: CDR1 SGHTA, CDR2 FQGNSA.

CDR3 sequence: CASSPDQHNEQFF. In DNA, the CDR3 is TGTGCCAGCTCACCGGACCAGCACAATGAGCAGTTCTTC. This chain uses TRBV18 with TRBJ2-1; D call uncertain. V shed 3 bases and J shed 5 bases, with 8 bases lying between them. Germline assignment: CDR1 KGHSH and CDR2 LQKENI. This CDR3 contains 13 residues.

This clonotype was seen only once. This chain uses TRBV7-2 with TRBJ1-2; D is ambiguous. Trimming pared 5 bases from V and 6 bases from J, leaving 22 bases between. In germline, CDR1 is SGHTA, CDR2 FQGNSA. The CDR3 runs to 16 residues. The CDR3 nucleotides read TGTGCCAGCAGCACCCCCTCGGGGTCCCTCAAGGATGGCTACACCTTC. The encoded protein is CASSTPSGSLKDGYTF.

Only a few counts were recorded for this clonotype. This chain connects TRBV4-3 to TRBJ2-3; 10 bases map to TRBD2. The CDR3 has 17 residues. Germline CDR1 is LGHNA and CDR2 is YSLEER. With V trimmed by 0 bases and J by 5 bases, 8 bases remained unmatched. CDR3 in amino acids: CASSQDLGLAGEDTQYF. For the CDR3, the DNA is TGCGCCAGCAGCCAAGATCTGGGGCTAGCGGGGGAAGATACGCAGTATTTT.